This TCR beta chain was identified during a study of blood T cell repertoires in COVID-19. As for the study in general: From the United States, Italy and Spain came samples of acute and convalescent COVID-19. PBMCs, B-cell-depleted T cells, or T cells provided the cDNA or gDNA that made up the material.

Original analysis: Reference gene primer amplification yielded estimated nucleated cell counts. The protocol was immunoSEQ multiplex PCR, while the TCRdb copy is restricted to in-frame clones and leaves out a portion. V, J and clone size are those of that table, while D and trimming were read from the DNA. Of 160,000 or so clones listed, 85% to 95% were seen once; the top ten hold under 2%. CDR3 size: 14 residues. Per germline, CDR1 SEHNR and CDR2 FQNEAQ (reference sequence). Trimming pared 7 bases from V and 9 bases from J, leaving 16 bases between. The sample comprised peripheral blood. The TCR sequence derives from a woman aged 55-75 years with COVID-19, enrolled during active disease. This chain links TRBV7-9 with TRBJ1-6; a weak D match, TRBD1 (5 bases). This chain's CDR3 is CASTPDSLASPLHF. The CDR3 nucleotides are TGTGCCAGCACCCCCGACAGTCTTGCTTCACCCCTCCACTTT.